This T cell receptor beta chain was observed in a study of cytomegalovirus exposure and HLA in healthy donors. Study summary: The study placed around 80% of its approximately 360 genotyped donors in the Caucasian-associated ancestry cluster.

V was trimmed by 4 bases and J by 3 bases, leaving 17 bases between them. Germline-derived CDR1 and CDR2 are SGHKS and YYEKEE (reference sequence). CDR3 size: 16 residues. A multiplex PCR was run with 60 Vbeta primers and 13 Jbeta primers. Original processing notes: Per a later analysis, the number of unique TCR beta chains was some 80 million, of which around 9.9 million were shared. The assay was immunoSEQ multiplex PCR, and TCRdb's table has in-frame clones only and misses some. V, J and clone size were drawn from that table, and D and trimming were deduced from the DNA. The sample consists of approximately 180,000 clones, roughly 81% of them appearing once.

This TCR was recovered from a woman aged 18-35 years in good health and CMV-seropositive. The sequenced material came from PBMCs. The rearrangement uses TRBV5-5 and TRBJ1-5, with D perhaps TRBD1 (6 bases). The CDR3: CASSLMDRVVNQPQHF. CDR3 nucleotides: TGTGCCAGCAGCCTCATGGACAGAGTAGTCAATCAGCCCCAGCATTTT. The whole variable domain, remainder taken from reference TRBV5-5 and TRBJ1-5, is DAGVTQSPTHLIKTRGQQVTLRCSPISGHKSVSWYQQVLGQGPQFIFQYYEKEERGRGNFPDRFSARQFPNYSSELNVNALLLGDSALYLCASSLMDRVVNQPQHFGDGTRLSIL.